The 14 T cell receptor beta chains below were found in one sample sequenced in a study of beta chain features in type 1 diabetes. For these receptors, no antigen is known. Study outcomes and limitations: All four CD4+ subsets of Type 1 diabetes patients contained TCRB CDR3s that were moderately but significantly shorter.

The investigators reverse transcribed all of the isolated RNA, so they sequenced expressed TCRB transcripts. Sequenced by immunoSEQ multiplex PCR; TCRdb stores in-frame clones only, minus some. The data hold 120,000 or so clones, with 17% observed a single time. What was sequenced was central memory CD4+ T cells from blood. The receptors shown here come from a man in his late teens or twenties with type 1 diabetes.

A few counts support this clone. The chain has TRBV7-3 and TRBJ2-7; 8 bases are shared with TRBD2. The V segment lost 3 bases and the J segment 3 bases; nucleotides outside the gene matches: 7. Germline assignment: CDR1 SGHTA and CDR2 FQGTGA. The CDR3 totals 15 residues. The CDR3 sequence: CASSFSGGPGYEQYF. In nucleotides, the CDR3 is TGTGCCAGCAGCTTTTCGGGGGGGCCCGGCTACGAGCAGTACTTC.

The genes are TRBV7-2 and TRBJ1-1; the match to TRBD1 covers 8 bases. Germline assignment: CDR1 SGHTA and CDR2 FQGNSA. V shed 5 bases and J 7 bases; nucleotides not matched to a gene: 6. The CDR3 totals 13 residues. CDR3 amino acids: CASSPQGVGEAFF. The CDR3 DNA sequence: TGTGCCAGCAGCCCACAGGGGGTAGGTGAAGCTTTCTTT.

This rearrangement joins TRBV4-3 to TRBJ2-3, with D perhaps TRBD2 (7 bases). Looked up from germline, CDR1 is LGHNA and CDR2 is YSLEER. This CDR3 is 16 amino acids long. V dropped 1 base and J dropped 6 bases, with 17 bases sitting between them. The CDR3 DNA reads as TGCGCCAGCAGCCAAGTCGGGGGGCCGGGGATGGATACGCAGTATTTT. This encodes CASSQVGGPGMDTQYF.

This clone was counted only a few times. This chain links TRBV4-2 with TRBJ2-1, with D unclear. The germline CDR1 and CDR2 sequences are LGHNA and YNFKEQ. This CDR3 region has 12 residues. V dropped 5 bases and J dropped 1 base, with 3 bases sitting between them. The DNA of the CDR3 is TGTGCCAGCAGCTATTCCTACAATGAGCAGTTCTTC. Translated, it gives CASSYSYNEQFF.

The chain is built from TRBV5-4 and TRBJ1-1; unclear D gene. This CDR3 region has 13 residues. Germline values: CDR1 SGHNT, CDR2 YYREEE (reference sequence). Trimming removed 3 bases from V and 3 bases from J, with 9 bases in between. CDR3 loop: CASSSTRDTEAFF. In nucleotides, the CDR3 is TGTGCCAGCAGCTCAACTCGTGACACTGAAGCTTTCTTT.

In this sample, this clone turned up a few times. J is TRBJ2-2 and V is TRBV7-3; no definite D call. There are 13 residues in the CDR3. V was pared by 5 bases and J by 3 bases, with 7 bases between. Germline V gives CDR1 SGHTA, CDR2 FQGTGA. CDR3: CASSAKDTGELFF. In DNA form, the CDR3 reads TGTGCCAGCAGCGCCAAAGACACCGGGGAGCTGTTTTTT.

The chain couples TRBV18 to TRBJ2-7; tentatively, D is TRBD1 (6 bases). Looked up from germline, CDR1 is KGHSH and CDR2 is LQKENI. This CDR3 has 14 residues. V was clipped by 4 bases and J by 0 bases, with 10 bases between them. The CDR3 loop reads CASSLTGFSYEQYF. The CDR3 DNA reads TGTGCCAGCTCACTCACAGGGTTCTCCTACGAGCAGTACTTC.

This sequence joins TRBV7-2 and TRBJ2-2, with 9 bases fitting TRBD2. The J segment lost 6 bases and the V segment lost 0 bases, leaving 5 bases of the junction unmatched. The CDR3 runs 16 residues. CDR1 is SGHTA and CDR2 is FQGNSA in the germline V gene. CDR3 sequence (DNA): TGTGCCAGCAGCTTAGCCAGCGGGAGGTTCTCCGGGGAGCTGTTTTTT. This codes for CASSLASGRFSGELFF.

The V call is TRBV7-2, the J call TRBJ2-1; D is perhaps TRBD2 (5 bases). In germline, CDR1 is SGHTA, CDR2 FQGNSA. Trimming took off 5 bases at V and 7 bases at J, with 15 bases between the two ends. The CDR3 is 14 amino acids. The CDR3 bases are TGTGCCAGCAGCCCCCCGGGTCGCGGGAATGAGCAGTTCTTC. Amino acid sequence: CASSPPGRGNEQFF.

The V call is TRBV4-3, the J call TRBJ2-6; D remains unclear. The germline V and J ends were trimmed by 0 bases and 0 bases, with 12 bases remaining between them. This CDR3 is built from 18 residues. Germline values: CDR1 LGHNA, CDR2 YSLEER. In nucleotides, the CDR3 is TGCGCCAGCAGCCAAGATCCAGTAAGATCCTCTGGGGCCAACGTCCTGACTTTC. This translates into CASSQDPVRSSGANVLTF.

This rearrangement joins TRBV11-1 to TRBJ1-1; tentative D call: TRBD1 (5 bases). Germline V gene lookup returns CDR1 SGHAT and CDR2 FQDESV (reference sequence). There are 14 residues in the CDR3. Trimming removed 1 base at V and 2 bases at J, with 8 bases between. CDR3 bases: TGTGCCAGCAGCTTAGAGGGGCCCAACACTGAAGCTTTCTTT. As protein: CASSLEGPNTEAFF.

The table lists this clone with a few counts. CDR3 DNA: TGTGCCAGCAGGGATCCACGACTAGCGGGGGTAGATACGCAGTATTTT. This translates into CASRDPRLAGVDTQYF. This chain uses TRBV2 with TRBJ2-3; 12 bases align to TRBD2. CDR1 is SNHLY, CDR2 FYNNEI, per germline. The CDR3 is 16 amino acids. J was trimmed by 5 bases and V by 6 bases; bases with no gene match: 9.

This chain connects TRBV5-1 to TRBJ2-1; D is perhaps TRBD1 or TRBD2 (5 bases each). This CDR3 is 15 amino acids long. Germline-derived CDR1 and CDR2 are SGHRS and YFSETQ. The ends were cut back, 0 bases at V and 0 bases at J, with 7 bases in the middle. This CDR3 is CASSLEGTSYNEQFF. The DNA for the CDR3 is TGCGCCAGCAGCTTGGAGGGGACCTCCTACAATGAGCAGTTCTTC.

For this clone: A read error may account for a junction end that differs from germline. The chain carries TRBV7-7 and TRBJ2-5; TRBD2 agrees at 14 bases. Germline V lookup: CDR1 SSHAT, CDR2 FNYEAQ (reference sequence). The CDR3 has 16 amino acids. This CDR3 is CASSPGLAGDRETQYF. In DNA, the CDR3 is TGTGCTAGCAGCCCGGGACTAGCGGGAGATAGAGAGACCCAGTACTTC.